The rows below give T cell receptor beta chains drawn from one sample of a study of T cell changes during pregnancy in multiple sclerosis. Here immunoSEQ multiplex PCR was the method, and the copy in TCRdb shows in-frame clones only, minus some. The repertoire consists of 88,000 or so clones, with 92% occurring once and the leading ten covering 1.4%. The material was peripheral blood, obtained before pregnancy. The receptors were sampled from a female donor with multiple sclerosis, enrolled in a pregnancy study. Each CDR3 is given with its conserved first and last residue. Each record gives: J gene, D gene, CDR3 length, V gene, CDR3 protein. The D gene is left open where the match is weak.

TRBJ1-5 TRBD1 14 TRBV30 CASKGTGGRQPQHF
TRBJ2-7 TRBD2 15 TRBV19 CASTMGTSGSYEQYF
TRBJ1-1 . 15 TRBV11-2 CASSSHAGGDTEAFF
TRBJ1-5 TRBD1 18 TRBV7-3 CASSSPGQGGYSNQPQHF
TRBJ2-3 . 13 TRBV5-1 CASSSDYSDTQYF
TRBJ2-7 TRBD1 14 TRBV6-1 CASQQGVTVYEQYF
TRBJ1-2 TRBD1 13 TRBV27 CASSSRDRDGYTF
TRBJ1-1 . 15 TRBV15 CATSRGGAGNTEAFF
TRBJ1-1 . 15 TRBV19 CASETRRTMNTEAFF
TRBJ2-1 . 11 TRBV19 CASTAGNEQFF
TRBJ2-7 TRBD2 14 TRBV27 CASSGTSGGYEQYF
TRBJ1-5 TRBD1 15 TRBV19 CASSRGDSHNQPQHF
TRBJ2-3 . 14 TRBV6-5 CASSPDIWADTQYF
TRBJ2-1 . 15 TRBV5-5 CASSLTASLNTEQFF
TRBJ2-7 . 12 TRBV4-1 CASSQARGEQYF
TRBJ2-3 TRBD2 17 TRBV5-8 CASSLAGTSRRTDTQYF
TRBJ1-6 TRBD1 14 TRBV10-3 CAISPTGGESPLHF
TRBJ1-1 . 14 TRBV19 CASSTGGLNTEAFF
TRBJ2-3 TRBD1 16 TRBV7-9 CASSTPTGLPTDTQYF
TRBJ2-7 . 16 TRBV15 CATSPPWGAGLYEQYF
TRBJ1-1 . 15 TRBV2 CASRTPDRPNTEAFF
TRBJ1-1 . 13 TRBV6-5 CASSPGRRTEAFF
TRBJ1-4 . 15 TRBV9 CASSVGGATNEKLFF
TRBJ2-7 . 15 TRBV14 CASSQDRQVTYEQYF
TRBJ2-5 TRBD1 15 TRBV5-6 CASSFYRQGQETQYF
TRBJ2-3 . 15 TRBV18 CASSPGRGAPDTQYF
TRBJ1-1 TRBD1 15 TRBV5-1 CASRTGMYRNTEAFF
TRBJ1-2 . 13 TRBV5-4 CASSPTGNYGYTF
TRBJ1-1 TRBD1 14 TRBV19 CASSIGQGLFEAFF
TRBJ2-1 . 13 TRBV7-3 CASSSIGGNEQFF
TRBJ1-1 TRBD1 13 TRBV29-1 CSTSGTVNTEAFF
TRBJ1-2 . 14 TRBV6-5 CASSYSAGNYGYTF
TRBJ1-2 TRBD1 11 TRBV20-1 CSATGGYGYTF
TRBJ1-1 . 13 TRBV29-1 CSVRQKMNTEAFF
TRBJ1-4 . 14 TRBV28 CASNTGTFNEKLFF
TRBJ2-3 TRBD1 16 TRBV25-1 CASSEYKTGGRDTQYF
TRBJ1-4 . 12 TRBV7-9 CASSLGDNKLFF
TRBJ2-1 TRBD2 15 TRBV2 CASSSSGLVSNEQFF
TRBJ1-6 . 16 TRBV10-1 CASSESIEGVGSPLHF
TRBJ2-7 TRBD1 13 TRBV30 CAWSTGQSYEQYF
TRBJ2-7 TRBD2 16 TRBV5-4 CASSRGSGGPGYEQYF
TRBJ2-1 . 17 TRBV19 CASSFPGQQGWGNEQFF
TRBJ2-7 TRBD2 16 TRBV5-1 CASSATTSGGSYEQYF
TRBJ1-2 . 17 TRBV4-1 CASSQARVVRDRHGYTF
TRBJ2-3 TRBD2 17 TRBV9 CASSFGLAQPGGDTQYF
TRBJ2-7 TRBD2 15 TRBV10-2 CASTASGGPPYEQYF
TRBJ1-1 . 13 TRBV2 CASSDGEVGQAFF
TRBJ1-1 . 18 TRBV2 CASSGVRPPGALNTEAFF
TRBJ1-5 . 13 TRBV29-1 CSVGGGWGQPQHF
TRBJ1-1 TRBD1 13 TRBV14 CASSQGQGSEAFF
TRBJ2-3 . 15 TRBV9 CASSPSGSSTDTQYF
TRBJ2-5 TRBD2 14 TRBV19 CASSPGGKQETQYF
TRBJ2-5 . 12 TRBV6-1 CASSRRQETQYF
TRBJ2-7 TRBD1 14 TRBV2 CASSIDRGQGEQYF
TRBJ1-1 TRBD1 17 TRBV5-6 CASSSQGRLWVNTEAFF
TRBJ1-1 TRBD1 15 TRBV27 CASSAPGQLNTEAFF
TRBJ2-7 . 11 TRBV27 CASSFSVPREF
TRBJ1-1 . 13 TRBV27 CASSAGFHTEAFF
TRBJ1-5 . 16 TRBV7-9 CASSDDGLRGNQPQHF